These 21 T cell receptor beta chains came from one sample sequenced in a study of technical replicates of blood from a handful of donors. Produced via immunoSEQ multiplex PCR; TCRdb's table is partial and in-frame only. This table holds approximately 90,000 clones, 95% found once. The sequenced sample was T cells isolated from PBMCs. These receptors originate from a human donor in good health.

This chain links TRBV2 with TRBJ2-7; D may be TRBD2 (5 bases). The CDR3 has 13 residues. V shed 7 bases and J shed 3 bases, with 13 bases lying between them. Germline CDR1 SNHLY, CDR2 FYNNEI. CDR3 loop: CASKLSGFYEQYF. The CDR3 DNA reads as TGTGCCAGCAAACTTTCGGGGTTCTACGAGCAGTACTTC. The variable domain in full, with the rest retrieved from reference TRBV2 and TRBJ2-7, is EPEVTQTPSHQVTQMGQEVILRCVPISNHLYFYWYRQILGQKVEFLVSFYNNEISEKSEIFDDQFSVERPDGSNFTLKIRSTKLEDSAMYFCASKLSGFYEQYFGPGTRLTVT.

The rearrangement joins TRBV7-6 to TRBJ2-2, with 10 bases matching TRBD1. V lost 4 bases, J lost 6 bases, and 8 bases stayed unmatched. Germline V gene sequence: CDR1 SGHVS, CDR2 FNYEAQ. CDR3 length equals 16 residues. As DNA, the CDR3 is TGTGCCAGCAGCTCCCGACAGGGGGCGCGTCCCGGGGAGCTGTTTTTT. Protein: CASSSRQGARPGELFF.

This clone was counted once. V and J are TRBV9 and TRBJ2-7; D possibly corresponds to TRBD2 (6 bases). V lost 0 bases and J lost 2, with 12 bases in between. The CDR3 loop spans 15 amino acids. Per germline, CDR1 SGDLS and CDR2 YYNGEE. The CDR3: CASSVAPSETYEQYF. For the CDR3, the DNA is TGTGCCAGCAGCGTAGCTCCTAGCGAGACCTACGAGCAGTACTTC.

J is TRBJ2-7 and V is TRBV7-9, with 12 bases matching TRBD2. CDR1 and CDR2 from the germline V gene are SEHNR and FQNEAQ (reference sequence). The CDR3 totals 15 residues. Unmatched junction bases numbered 5, after V lost 5 bases and J lost 3 bases. CDR3 region: CASSPLAGGDYEQYF. The CDR3 DNA is TGTGCCAGCAGCCCTCTAGCGGGAGGGGACTACGAGCAGTACTTC.

The rearrangement links TRBV28 to TRBJ1-4, with a tentative D call TRBD1 (6 bases). Germline CDR1 MDHEN, CDR2 SYDVKM. This CDR3 comprises 15 residues. V lost 3 bases and J 7 bases, leaving 15 bases between the germline ends. DNA for the CDR3: TGTGCCAGCAGTTTTTGGGCAGGGGCAGGTGAAAAACTGTTTTTT. This translates into CASSFWAGAGEKLFF.

This chain joins TRBV9 and TRBJ2-7; 8 positions match TRBD1. CDR1 and CDR2 from the germline V gene are SGDLS and YYNGEE. Unmatched junction bases numbered 8, after V lost 4 bases and J lost 5 bases. There are 14 residues in the CDR3. In nucleotides, the CDR3 is TGTGCCAGCAGCCCACGGGACAGGAGGAACGAGCAGTACTTC. Protein product: CASSPRDRRNEQYF.

The chain uses TRBV5-1 and TRBJ1-1, with a weak D call TRBD1 (5 bases). V lost 1 base, J lost 8 bases, and 15 bases lay in between. CDR3 size: 14 residues. CDR1 is SGHRS and CDR2 is YFSETQ in the germline V gene. The CDR3 loop is CASSLSPTEKEAFF. The CDR3 DNA reads TGCGCCAGCAGCTTGTCACCGACAGAAAAAGAAGCTTTCTTT.

The chain is built from TRBV9 and TRBJ1-4; 9 nucleotides align to TRBD1. The CDR3 runs 15 residues. CDR1 is SGDLS, CDR2 YYNGEE, per germline. V shed 4 bases and J 2 bases; nucleotides not matched to a gene: 3. The CDR3: CASSIQGATNEKLFF. CDR3 DNA sequence: TGTGCCAGCAGCATACAGGGGGCGACTAATGAAAAACTGTTTTTT.

In its sample, this clone was seen once. The genes are TRBV6-4 and TRBJ2-1; 11 bases are a match to TRBD1. Unmatched junction bases numbered 24, after V lost 9 bases and J lost 8 bases. The CDR3 sequence is 19 residues long. In germline, CDR1 is MRHNA, CDR2 SNTAGT. The CDR3 region is CARPGTGGRERLVRHEQFF. The CDR3, as DNA: TGTGCCAGACCCGGGACAGGGGGTCGTGAGAGACTAGTCCGTCATGAGCAGTTCTTC.

This clone was counted a single time. The V and J genes are TRBV12-2 and TRBJ2-5; TRBD2 is the table's D call, not checked against the DNA. TRBV12-2 is noted as a pseudogene. The CDR3 is 18 amino acids. CDR3 residues: CASRLVVLAGGPGETQYF. The CDR3 nucleotides read TGTGCAAGTCGCTTAGTGGTTCTAGCGGGAGGGCCGGGAGAGACCCAGTACTTC.

The J gene is TRBJ1-1, the V gene TRBV28, with TRBD1 matching over 7 bases. The CDR3 length is 15 residues. Germline V gene data show CDR1 as MDHEN and CDR2 as SYDVKM. The ends lost 4 bases at V and 0 bases at J; junction bases unmatched: 5. CDR3 nucleotides: TGTGCCAGCAGTTCCCTGGGACAGATGAACACTGAAGCTTTCTTT. Its translation is CASSSLGQMNTEAFF.

The rearrangement uses TRBV7-2 and TRBJ2-7; the D is unclear. Trimming pared 2 bases from V and 0 bases from J, leaving 11 bases between. Germline V gene data show CDR1 as SGHTA and CDR2 as FQGNSA. The CDR3 has 15 residues. CDR3 residues: CASSLWATSSYEQYF. DNA for the CDR3: TGTGCCAGCAGCTTATGGGCAACGAGCTCCTACGAGCAGTACTTC.

This chain connects TRBV6-8 to TRBJ2-3; 12 nucleotides agree with TRBD2. Trimming at V came to 6 bases and at J to 0 bases, leaving 10 bases not matched to a gene. The CDR3 has 18 amino acids. Per germline, CDR1 MNHGY and CDR2 SAAAGT. The CDR3 reads CASSSHGLAGGSTDTQYF. The CDR3 region has the DNA TGTGCCAGCAGCTCCCACGGGCTAGCGGGGGGGAGCACAGATACGCAGTATTTT.

The rearrangement links TRBV10-2 to TRBJ2-7; 9 bases are a match to TRBD1. V lost 8 bases, J lost 6 bases, and 17 bases stayed unmatched. Germline CDR1 is WSHSY and CDR2 is SAAADI. The CDR3 extends over 16 amino acids. In DNA, the CDR3 is TGCGCCAGCGGATTTTGGGGTGGGGACAGGGTCTCCGAGCAGTACTTC. Protein product: CASGFWGGDRVSEQYF.

This CDR3 reads CASSEVTSGHNEQFF. For the CDR3, the DNA is TGCGCCAGCAGTGAGGTGACTAGCGGACACAATGAGCAGTTCTTC. The genes are TRBV10-1 and TRBJ2-1, with 9 bases aligning to TRBD2. Unmatched junction bases numbered 4, after V lost 2 bases and J lost 5 bases. This CDR3 contains 15 residues. Germline CDR1 WNHNN, CDR2 SYGVQD (reference sequence).

The genes are TRBV7-3 and TRBJ2-1; the D gene is possibly TRBD2 (7 bases). This CDR3 has 15 amino acids. Germline V lookup: CDR1 SGHTA, CDR2 FQGTGA. V was cut by 5 bases and J by 2 bases, with 13 bases left in between. This chain's CDR3 is CASSPGGATYNEQFF. CDR3 nucleotide sequence: TGTGCCAGCAGCCCTGGGGGGGCCACCTACAATGAGCAGTTCTTC.

This sequence joins TRBV2 and TRBJ1-3, with TRBD1 matching 8 bases. The CDR3 is made up of 16 amino acids. Germline loops: CDR1 SNHLY, CDR2 FYNNEI. V lost 5 bases, J lost 4 bases, and 10 bases stayed unmatched. The CDR3 is CASSLEGQGWGNTIYF. CDR3 in DNA: TGTGCCAGCAGTCTGGAAGGACAGGGATGGGGAAACACCATATATTTT.

The rearrangement joins TRBV5-1 to TRBJ2-1; 9 bases are a match to TRBD2. Germline CDR1 SGHRS, CDR2 YFSETQ. V lost 4 bases, J lost 3 bases, and 8 bases stayed unmatched. This CDR3 is 16 amino acids long. The CDR3, as DNA: TGCGCCAGCAGCGCCGTGGGACTAGCTCTCTACAATGAGCAGTTCTTC. Protein: CASSAVGLALYNEQFF.

This chain connects TRBV6-4 to TRBJ2-1, with D perhaps matching TRBD1 (5 bases). CDR3 length equals 14 residues. Germline V gene lookup returns CDR1 MRHNA and CDR2 SNTAGT. Between the trimmed V and J ends, which lost 5 bases and 9 bases, there was a span of 17 bases. CDR3 nucleotide sequence: TGTGCCAGCAGTTCATTGGTAGGGGCTCTTGAGCAGTTCTTC. Encoded protein: CASSSLVGALEQFF.

The chain employs TRBV19 and TRBJ1-2, with a weak D call TRBD1 (5 bases). Germline lookup yields CDR1 LNHDA and CDR2 SQIVND (reference sequence). V was shortened by 5 bases and J by 7 bases, with 11 bases between the two germline ends. The CDR3 length is 12 residues. CDR3 loop: CASSETGVGYTF. For the CDR3, the DNA is TGTGCCAGTAGTGAAACAGGAGTTGGCTACACCTTC.

This chain connects TRBV19 to TRBJ1-4, with 9 positions matching TRBD1. The CDR3 is made up of 16 amino acids. Germline lookup yields CDR1 LNHDA and CDR2 SQIVND (reference sequence). The junction had 9 bases not matched to a gene; V was cut back by 5 bases and J by 5 bases. The chain's CDR3 is CASSALQGARNEKLFF. As DNA, the CDR3 is TGTGCCAGTAGTGCGTTACAGGGGGCCCGAAATGAAAAACTGTTTTTT. Supplemented by reference TRBV19 and TRBJ1-4, the full variable domain reads DGGITQSPKYLFRKEGQNVTLSCEQNLNHDAMYWYRQDPGQGLRLIYYSQIVNDFQKGDIAEGYSVSREKKESFPLTVTSAQKNPTAFYLCASSALQGARNEKLFFGSGTQLSVL.